This is a list of T cell receptor beta chains from one sample in a study of T cells in Graves' hyperthyroidism and ophthalmopathy. A single record per CDR3 protein comes from TCRdb applying MiXCR to the multiplex PCR reads. The sample carries roughly 500,000 distinct CDR3 sequences, approximately 15% recorded once. Sequences were obtained from blood. These receptors were taken from a woman aged 25-40 years with Graves' hyperthyroidism that later progressed to Graves' ophthalmopathy. The conserved cysteine and the conserved F or W are not part of the CDR3 here.

J: TRBJ2-7
length: 12
V: TRBV30
CDR3: AWKERDTSYEQY

J: TRBJ2-1
length: 14
V: TRBV7-9
CDR3: ASSPLSGRMYNEQF

J: TRBJ1-1
length: 14
V: TRBV20-1
CDR3: SARGLSRFMNTEAF

J: TRBJ2-1
length: 13
V: TRBV19
CDR3: ASRDRDRVPNEQF

J: TRBJ2-2
length: 14
V: TRBV9
CDR3: ASSAMTPPNTGELF

J: TRBJ2-7
length: 11
V: TRBV27
CDR3: ASSIRGTYEQY

J: TRBJ2-7
length: 13
V: TRBV5-1
CDR3: ASSLPGTGSHEQY

J: TRBJ2-7
length: 10
V: TRBV7-6
CDR3: ASTALGDEQY

J: TRBJ1-1
length: 13
V: TRBV9
CDR3: ASSVESLGPAEAF

J: TRBJ2-7
length: 13
V: TRBV2
CDR3: ASSPTTTAVNEQY

J: TRBJ1-2
length: 14
V: TRBV27
CDR3: ASKAGTEFFEYGYT

J: TRBJ1-5
length: 12
V: TRBV12-3/TRBV12-4
CDR3: ASTGANSNQPQH

J: TRBJ2-7
length: 11
V: TRBV11-3
CDR3: ASSSPAGREQY

J: TRBJ2-1
length: 13
V: TRBV18
CDR3: ASSPQKGTYNEQF

J: TRBJ2-1
length: 15
V: TRBV5-4
CDR3: ASSRGTSGILSGEQF

J: TRBJ1-4
length: 14
V: TRBV20-1
CDR3: SAREGQDNPVEKLF

J: TRBJ2-1
length: 14
V: TRBV27
CDR3: ASSAPGQGASNEQF

J: TRBJ1-1
length: 13
V: TRBV9
CDR3: ASSGTGGLAPEAF

J: TRBJ2-1
length: 15
V: TRBV20-1
CDR3: SARDSRGAGGGNEQF

J: TRBJ2-1
length: 13
V: TRBV12-3/TRBV12-4
CDR3: ASSFLLAVPNEQF

J: TRBJ1-6
length: 11
V: TRBV12-3/TRBV12-4
CDR3: ASSLQGRSPLH

J: TRBJ2-5
length: 14
V: TRBV19
CDR3: ASSIQGTGALETQY

J: TRBJ2-7
length: 12
V: TRBV19
CDR3: ASSPGKLGYEQY

J: TRBJ2-7
length: 14
V: TRBV5-1
CDR3: ASSLVGGPTRYEQY

J: TRBJ1-6
length: 15
V: TRBV18
CDR3: ASSPRYPPDEGSPLH

J: TRBJ2-5
length: 13
V: TRBV28
CDR3: ASSLPGQGQETQY

J: TRBJ1-3
length: 15
V: TRBV7-8
CDR3: ASSPTGAVLPGNTIY

J: TRBJ1-1
length: 13
V: TRBV5-8
CDR3: ASSSDPGKNTEAF

J: TRBJ1-5
length: 12
V: TRBV20-1
CDR3: SARGGAGNQPQH

J: TRBJ2-7
length: 13
V: TRBV20-1
CDR3: SASNPRDRDYEQY

J: TRBJ1-1
length: 12
V: TRBV7-6
CDR3: ASIAPGSRAEAF

J: TRBJ2-7
length: 12
V: TRBV7-8
CDR3: ASSPWADTYEQY